A selection of T cell receptor beta chains follows, all from one sample in a study of T cells in Graves' hyperthyroidism and ophthalmopathy. TCRdb called the multiplex PCR reads again in MiXCR, with one record for every CDR3 protein. This table holds roughly 350,000 distinct CDR3 sequences, approximately 14% found once. Source material: blood. The receptor set was obtained from a woman aged 25 to 39 with Graves' ophthalmopathy. Each CDR3 is given with its conserved first and last residue. D genes are given only for firm matches. The listing skips clone size in some rows; elsewhere it reads once, few, many or a size class.

TRBV10-2,TRBD1,TRBJ1-2,few,TGCGCCAGCTCCGAGGGACAGGGGAGGGGGAACTATGGCTACACCTTC,CASSEGQGRGNYGYTF
TRBV3-1,.,TRBJ2-6,many,TGTGCCAGCAGCCAAACCGGCTCTGGGGCCAACGTCCTGACTTTC,CASSQTGSGANVLTF
TRBV5-6,.,TRBJ2-7,.,TGTGCCAGCAGCATCGGGACTCCGAGCTCCTACGAGCAGTACTTC,CASSIGTPSSYEQYF
TRBV6-6,.,TRBJ1-2,.,TGTGCCAGCAGTTACGCAGGCCGGGTGGATGGCTACACCTTC,CASSYAGRVDGYTF
TRBV30,.,TRBJ1-4,many,TGTGCCTGGAAGAGGGTGAGATCAACTAATGAAAAACTGTTTTTT,CAWKRVRSTNEKLFF
TRBV6-5,.,TRBJ1-2,many,TGTGCCAGCAGTTACTCGGGGCATGCAATTATCTCGATTGGCTACACCTTC,CASSYSGHAIISIGYTF
TRBV2,.,TRBJ1-4,.,TGTGCCAGCACATTCCTTCGGCAGGGTGAAAAACTGTTTTTT,CASTFLRQGEKLFF
TRBV2,.,TRBJ1-6,many,TGTGCCAGCAGTTTACCTCAGGGTAATAATTCACCCCTCCACTTT,CASSLPQGNNSPLHF
TRBV4-1,.,TRBJ1-1,.,TGCGCCAGCAGCCCAGTCTGGCAGCTAAAGACTAAAGCTTTCTTT,CASSPVWQLKTKAFF
TRBV9,TRBD2,TRBJ2-5,many,TGTGCCAGCAGCGTACTTAGCGGGGCGGAAGAGACCCAGTACTTC,CASSVLSGAEETQYF
TRBV10-2,.,TRBJ1-1,.,TGCGCCAGCGGGGCAGGGGTTACTTACACTGAAGCTTTCTTT,CASGAGVTYTEAFF
TRBV10-3,.,TRBJ2-1,many,TGTGCCATCAGTCTCGGCACCAACAATGAGCAGTTCTTC,CAISLGTNNEQFF
TRBV27,.,TRBJ2-3,many,TGTGCCAGCAGTTTAGTTCCGGGTTCGACAGATACGCAGTATTTT,CASSLVPGSTDTQYF
TRBV5-1,.,TRBJ2-5,many,TGCGCCAGCAGCTTGGGGGAGTATATGGAGACCCAGTACTTC,CASSLGEYMETQYF
TRBV2,.,TRBJ1-2,many,TGTGCCAGCAGCAGGAGGATGGGCTACACCTTC,CASSRRMGYTF
TRBV29-1,.,TRBJ1-1,many,TGCAGCGGGGGGCGGGTAACTACAAAGAACACTGAAGCTTTCTTT,CSGGRVTTKNTEAFF
TRBV20-1,TRBD2,TRBJ2-1,many,TGCAGTGCTAGAGAGGGAAGCGGGGTTTACAATGAGCAGTTCTTC,CSAREGSGVYNEQFF
TRBV28,TRBD1,TRBJ1-1,many,TGTGCCAGCCCCCCCCGGCGAGGACAGGTGGCGCTTAACACTGAAGCTTTCTTT,CASPPRRGQVALNTEAFF
TRBV11-2,.,TRBJ2-3,many,TGTGCCAGCCGGCCTCCAGGGCGCGGGGCAGATACGCAGTATTTT,CASRPPGRGADTQYF
TRBV15,TRBD1,TRBJ1-5,.,TGTGCCACCAGCACGGACAGGGGGAGCAATCAGCCCCAGCATTTT,CATSTDRGSNQPQHF
TRBV30,TRBD1,TRBJ2-7,many,TGTGCCTGGAGACGGACAGGGGGTCGGCCCTACGAGCAGTACTTC,CAWRRTGGRPYEQYF
TRBV13,TRBD1,TRBJ2-7,.,TGTGCCAGCAGCTTACGGCAGGGGGCAGACGAGCAGTACTTC,CASSLRQGADEQYF
TRBV6-8,.,TRBJ2-3,few,TGTGCCAGCAGTTACGGGGGGACGGGACGAGATACGCAGTATTTT,CASSYGGTGRDTQYF
TRBV20-1,.,TRBJ1-6,many,TGCAGTGCTAGACCAGGGTATAATTCACCCCTCCACTTT,CSARPGYNSPLHF
TRBV20-1,.,TRBJ2-1,many,TGCAGTGCTAGAGATATGTCCGGGAATGAGCAGTTCTTC,CSARDMSGNEQFF
TRBV9,TRBD2,TRBJ2-7,few,TGTGCCAGCAGCGTGGACGGGGGGGCCTGGAACGAGCAGTACTTC,CASSVDGGAWNEQYF
TRBV6-1,TRBD1,TRBJ1-1,many,TGTGCCAGCAGTGAGACAGGGGCCACTGAAGCTTTCTTT,CASSETGATEAFF
TRBV11-2,.,TRBJ2-6,many,TGTGCCAGCAGCTTAGGGCTCGGAGGGGGGCAAGGGGCCAACGTCCTGACTTTC,CASSLGLGGGQGANVLTF
TRBV15,.,TRBJ2-2,few,TGTGCCACCAGCTCAAGGCCGGGGGCCGGGGAGCTGTTTTTT,CATSSRPGAGELFF
TRBV7-7,TRBD1,TRBJ2-5,.,TGTGCTAGCAGCTTTACAGGGGGGATCCAAGAGACCCAGTACTTC,CASSFTGGIQETQYF
TRBV11-2,TRBD2,TRBJ2-2,many,TGTGCCAGCAGCTCCCGACTAGCGGGGGAAGGGGAGCTGTTTTTT,CASSSRLAGEGELFF
TRBV18,.,TRBJ1-1,many,TGTGCCAGCTCACCAAGCCTAGGATTGAACACTGAAGCTTTCTTT,CASSPSLGLNTEAFF
TRBV12-3/TRBV12-4,TRBD1,TRBJ2-1,many,TGTGCCAGCACCACCGGGACAGATTACAATGAGCAGTTCTTC,CASTTGTDYNEQFF
TRBV7-9,.,TRBJ2-1,.,TGTGCCAGCAGCCCGCAGGGGGGAAAGAACAATGAGCAGTTCTTC,CASSPQGGKNNEQFF
TRBV5-4,TRBD2,TRBJ2-2,.,TGTGCCAGCAGCCCTTTTCTAGCGGGGGGGCCGGTCACCGGGGAGCTGTTTTTT,CASSPFLAGGPVTGELFF
TRBV28,.,TRBJ2-6,few,TGTGCCAGCGGGGGGCAACCCTCTGGGGCCAACGTCCTGACTTTC,CASGGQPSGANVLTF
TRBV5-8,.,TRBJ1-4,few,TGTGCCAGCAGCCTGGTGAGCTCCGCCAATGAAAAACTGTTTTTT,CASSLVSSANEKLFF
TRBV28,.,TRBJ1-2,many,TGTGCCAGCAGTCACAGGACAGTAATACTGCCATATGGCTACACCTTC,CASSHRTVILPYGYTF
TRBV7-9,.,TRBJ2-5,many,TGTGCCAGCATCCCCCGGGGGTTGTTGGAGACCCAGTACTTC,CASIPRGLLETQYF
TRBV7-2,TRBD2,TRBJ2-3,many,TGTGCCAGCAGCCCCGCGTTCGGCGGGGGGGCGGATACGCAGTATTTT,CASSPAFGGGADTQYF
TRBV7-9,.,TRBJ2-1,many,TGTGCCAGCAGCTTGGATTACAATGAGCAGTTCTTC,CASSLDYNEQFF
TRBV7-2,.,TRBJ2-4,many,TGTGCCAGCAGCTCGGGACTAGCCAAAAACATTCAGTACTTC,CASSSGLAKNIQYF
TRBV3-1,.,TRBJ1-6,many,TGTGCCAGCAGCCAAATCCATGGGGTTCAACTAGCTTCACCCCTCCACTTT,CASSQIHGVQLASPLHF
TRBV20-1,.,TRBJ2-1,many,TGCAGTGCTAGAGAGCTAGCCTCTATCTACAATGAGCAGTTCTTC,CSARELASIYNEQFF
TRBV7-9,TRBD1,TRBJ2-7,many,TGTGCCAGCAGCTTAACGGACAGGACCTACGAGCAGTACTTC,CASSLTDRTYEQYF
TRBV7-3,TRBD2,TRBJ2-1,many,TGTGCCAGCAGCTTAAGCGGGGGTGGTTACAATGAGCAGTTCTTC,CASSLSGGGYNEQFF
TRBV7-3,TRBD2,TRBJ2-2,many,TGTGCCAGCAGCCCCCGACTAGCGGGGGGCCAGGGGAACACCGGGGAGCTGTTTTTT,CASSPRLAGGQGNTGELFF
TRBV6-1,.,TRBJ2-5,many,TGTGCCAGCAGGGGAAGGACAGCCCAAGAGACCCAGTACTTC,CASRGRTAQETQYF
TRBV28,TRBD1,TRBJ1-6,many,TGTGCCAGCAGCCAAGGACAGGGGGCCCATAATTCACCCCTCCACTTT,CASSQGQGAHNSPLHF
TRBV10-3,TRBD1,TRBJ2-7,.,TGTGCCACCGAACGGGACAGGAGCTCCTACGAGCAGTACTTC,CATERDRSSYEQYF
TRBV9,TRBD1,TRBJ1-6,many,TGTGCCAGCAGCGTAGAACAGGGGAATTCACCCCTCCACTTT,CASSVEQGNSPLHF
TRBV27,.,TRBJ1-5,many,TGTGCCAGCAGTATCGGGGGTAAAAGCAATCAGCCCCAGCATTTT,CASSIGGKSNQPQHF
TRBV7-9,TRBD1,TRBJ2-3,many,TGTGCCAGCAGCTCGGGACAGGGAGTCACAGATACGCAGTATTTT,CASSSGQGVTDTQYF
TRBV9,TRBD1,TRBJ1-6,many,TGTGCCAGCAGCGTGGGACAGGATAATTCACCCCTCCACTTT,CASSVGQDNSPLHF